This passage covers 20 T cell receptor beta chains from one sample sequenced in a study of shared clonotypes between healthy human individuals. Sequenced by immunoSEQ multiplex PCR; TCRdb stores in-frame clones only, minus some. The sample has around 1,000,000 clones; approximately 80% are singletons. Input material: memory CD4+ T cells from PBMCs. Subset denoted: CD45RA-negative fraction. These receptors all come from a man younger than 35 in good health. Some clones in this sample may be carry-over from other donors' samples.

The chain links TRBV5-1 to TRBJ1-1; a weak D match, TRBD1 (6 bases). V was pared by 4 bases and J by 10 bases, with 20 bases between. Germline V gene lookup returns CDR1 SGHRS and CDR2 YFSETQ. This CDR3 region has 14 residues. The CDR3 DNA is TGCGCCAGCAGCCGCGATGACAGGACTGAAAGAGCTTTCTTT. Its translation: CASSRDDRTERAFF.

CDR3: CASRLRVNEKLFF. The CDR3 nucleotides are TGTGCCAGCAGGCTCCGGGTCAATGAAAAACTGTTTTTT. J is TRBJ1-4 and V is TRBV28; D gene uncertain. Germline loops: CDR1 MDHEN, CDR2 SYDVKM. Between the trimmed V and J ends, which lost 6 bases and 5 bases, there was a span of 10 bases. The CDR3 totals 13 residues.

The CDR3 DNA follows: TGTGCCAGCAGCTTGTCAGGGGTAACCTACGAGCAGTACTTC. Protein product: CASSLSGVTYEQYF. The V gene is TRBV5-5, the J gene TRBJ2-5; D is possibly TRBD1 (6 bases). The assigned J gene may be wrong: the sequence end matches TRBJ2-7 better. This CDR3 has 14 amino acids. The germline V gene encodes CDR1 SGHKS and CDR2 YYEKEE (reference sequence).

V gene TRBV11-2 combines with J gene TRBJ2-6, with 8 bases identical to TRBD1. Germline loops: CDR1 SGHAT, CDR2 FQNNGV. The CDR3 spans 14 residues. The ends lost 5 bases at V and 9 bases at J; junction bases unmatched: 6. CDR3 sequence reads: CASSTGTGNNVLTF. DNA of the CDR3: TGTGCCAGCAGCACCGGGACAGGAAACAACGTCCTGACTTTC.

This clone came up a few times. V and J are TRBV11-2 and TRBJ1-2, with 7 bases identical to TRBD1. CDR3 length: 13 amino acids. The ends lost 4 bases at V and 4 bases at J; junction bases unmatched: 3. Germline CDR1 SGHAT, CDR2 FQNNGV. The DNA for the CDR3 is TGTGCCAGCAGCTCAACAGGGGTCTATGGCTACACCTTC. It is translated as CASSSTGVYGYTF.

In its sample, this clone was seen many times. The chain couples TRBV29-1 to TRBJ1-2; D not resolved. This CDR3 region has 9 residues. V was trimmed by 1 base and J by 10 bases, leaving 4 bases between them. Germline lookup yields CDR1 SQVTM and CDR2 ANQGSEA. CDR3 amino acids: CSVEGAYTF. The CDR3 region has the DNA TGCAGCGTTGAAGGGGCCTACACCTTC. Based on the CDR3 plus reference TRBV29-1 and TRBJ1-2, the full variable domain is SAVISQKPSRDICQRGTSLTIQCQVDSQVTMMFWYRQQPGQSLTLIATANQGSEATYESGFVIDKFPISRPNLTFSTLTVSNMSPEDSSIYLCSVEGAYTFGSGTRLTVV.

This chain links TRBV28 with TRBJ1-1; 7 nucleotides line up with TRBD1. J was trimmed by 3 bases and V by 5 bases; bases with no gene match: 6. In germline, CDR1 is MDHEN, CDR2 SYDVKM. CDR3 size: 14 residues. The CDR3 bases are TGTGCCAGCAGTCCGGGACAGATGGACACTGAAGCTTTCTTT. It specifies CASSPGQMDTEAFF.

V and J are TRBV30 and TRBJ2-1; D is ambiguous. Germline CDR1 and CDR2: GTSNPN and SVGIG (reference sequence). The CDR3 is 13 amino acids. Between the trimmed V and J ends, which lost 1 base and 6 bases, there was a span of 10 bases. The CDR3 here is CAWSGRLGNEQFF. The CDR3 nucleotides read TGTGCCTGGAGTGGGCGACTGGGCAATGAGCAGTTCTTC.

The rearrangement uses TRBV30 and TRBJ2-2; 10 positions match TRBD2. CDR1 and CDR2 from the germline V gene are GTSNPN and SVGIG (reference sequence). V shed 8 bases and J 0 bases; nucleotides not matched to a gene: 3. The CDR3 contains 14 residues. CDR3 sequence (DNA): TGTGCCGGACTAGCGGCACCGAACACCGGGGAGCTGTTTTTT. It specifies CAGLAAPNTGELFF.

In its sample, this clone was seen a few times. V is TRBV6-1 and J is TRBJ1-5; possibly TRBD1 for D (5 bases). Per the germline V gene, CDR1 is MNHNS and CDR2 is SASEGT. The CDR3 is 15 residues long. Trimming left V 6 bases short and J 5 bases short, with 17 bases between. CDR3 DNA sequence: TGTGCCAGCAGCCCCGGGGGAGGGGCGGATCAGCCCCAGCATTTT. It encodes CASSPGGGADQPQHF.

CDR3 DNA sequence: TGCGCCAGCAGCCACGTGGTGGACTTCTCCGCAGATACGCAGTATTTT. It yields the protein CASSHVVDFSADTQYF. V usage is TRBV4-1 and J usage is TRBJ2-3; D possibly corresponds to TRBD2 (5 bases). Germline CDR1 is MGHRA and CDR2 is YSYEKL. V was shortened by 3 bases and J by 4 bases, with 17 bases between the two germline ends. This CDR3 is 16 amino acids long.

The sample holds many counts of this clone. The CDR3 bases are TGTGCCTGGAGTGTCAAGAGCTCTGGGGCCAACGTCCTGACTTTC. It is translated as CAWSVKSSGANVLTF. V is TRBV30 and J is TRBJ2-6; no firm D call. V lost 0 bases, J lost 0 bases, and 6 bases lay in between. There are 15 residues in the CDR3. Germline CDR1 and CDR2: GTSNPN and SVGIG (reference sequence).

The rearrangement joins TRBV6-5 to TRBJ2-5, with D perhaps matching TRBD2 (6 bases). The CDR3 has 13 residues. Germline V gene lookup returns CDR1 MNHEY and CDR2 SVGAGI. V was clipped by 6 bases and J by 7 bases, with 15 bases between them. The CDR3 protein is CASSRDPEGTQYF. DNA of the CDR3: TGTGCCAGCAGCCGGGACCCGGAGGGGACCCAGTACTTC.

This chain links TRBV4-1 with TRBJ1-5, with 9 bases lining up with TRBD1. The CDR3 consists of 17 residues. J gave up 5 bases and V 2 bases, and 10 bases lay outside the gene matches. Germline-derived CDR1 and CDR2 are MGHRA and YSYEKL. The chain's CDR3 is CASSQKSNTGGDQPQHF. CDR3 coding DNA: TGCGCCAGCAGCCAAAAATCTAACACAGGGGGCGATCAGCCCCAGCATTTT.

The chain couples TRBV6-6 to TRBJ2-3; D gene unclear. Trimming took 0 bases from V and 3 from J, leaving 7 bases between them. The CDR3 covers 14 residues. Germline V gene lookup returns CDR1 MNHNY and CDR2 SVGAGI (reference sequence). The DNA of the CDR3 is TGTGCCAGCAGTTACTCGATAGTTACAGATACGCAGTATTTT. Amino acids: CASSYSIVTDTQYF.

As regards this clone: A far larger clone is a single base away, which makes a read error likely. This rearrangement joins TRBV6-6 to TRBJ1-2, with 7 bases fitting TRBD1. Germline CDR1 and CDR2: MNHNY and SVGAGI (reference sequence). CDR3 length equals 15 residues. The CDR3: CTSSLAGQTDYGYTF. The CDR3 DNA follows: TGTACCAGCAGCCTCGCGGGACAGACTGACTATGGCTACACCTTC.

This chain links TRBV7-9 with TRBJ2-7; either TRBD1 or TRBD2 may fit D (5 bases each). Trimming took 5 bases from V and 4 from J, leaving 9 bases between them. The CDR3 runs 12 residues. Germline assignment: CDR1 SEHNR and CDR2 FQNEAQ (reference sequence). CDR3 sequence: CASSGGGYEQYF. CDR3 nucleotide sequence: TGTGCCAGCAGCGGTGGGGGATACGAGCAGTACTTC.

V is TRBV5-7 and J is TRBJ2-2, with a tentative D call TRBD2 (5 bases). TRBV5-7 is assigned to the ORF class and has an uncertain function. Deletions cut 0 bases from V and 3 bases from J, with 12 bases between. CDR3 length equals 16 residues. CDR3 coding DNA: TGTGCCAGCAGCTTGGATGGGAGAATCGACACCGGGGAGCTGTTTTTT. Its protein is CASSLDGRIDTGELFF.

The gene calls are TRBV5-4 and TRBJ2-2; 12 bases match TRBD2. V shed 3 bases and J 1 base; nucleotides not matched to a gene: 1. The CDR3 contains 16 residues. Germline assignment: CDR1 SGHNT and CDR2 YYREEE (reference sequence). The CDR3 sequence is CASSWGLAGNTGELFF. CDR3 nucleotides: TGTGCCAGCAGCTGGGGACTAGCGGGGAACACCGGGGAGCTGTTTTTT.

The V and J genes are TRBV10-3 and TRBJ2-5; D unclear. V lost 3 bases and J lost 3, with 14 bases in between. Per germline, CDR1 ENHRY and CDR2 SYGVKD. This CDR3 is built from 15 residues. The CDR3 protein is CAISDPVWEKETQYF. The CDR3 nucleotides are TGTGCCATCAGTGATCCTGTCTGGGAAAAAGAGACCCAGTACTTC.